This T cell receptor (beta chain) is drawn from a study of control samples from healthy donors and cancer patients (dated by TCRdb to the early 2020s). Details on this clone: Its antigen has not been determined. No clone much larger than this one lies a single base away; base qualities are absent.

The V and J ends are trimmed by 0 bases and 5 bases, leaving 19 bases between them. From its cysteine to its phenylalanine, the CDR3 spans 17 amino acids. Just CDR3 DNA is preserved here, 51 bases in frame from base 1. CDR1 and CDR2 were assigned from the germline V gene as LGHNA and YSLEER. The library was made by the immunoSEQ multiplex PCR assay. In TCRdb, the immuneACCESS table is reduced to in-frame sequences with V and J assigned. These tables do not hold every clone; where another copy was compared, an unresolved V gene accounts for under half, and the others remain unexplained. The table for this sample lists around 110,000 clones; approximately 90% of them were counted only once. 2% to 3% of the sample is taken by the ten largest.

The sequence derives from a woman between 65 and 79 years old in good health. Recombination connected TRBV4-3 to TRBJ1-1; TRBD1 might be the D gene, on 6 matching bases. What was sequenced was blood. This receptor carries the CDR3 CASSQDLGRGQRTEAFF. The nucleotide sequence reads as follows: TGCGCCAGCAGCCAAGATCTCGGCCGGGGGCAACGAACTGAAGCTTTCTTT.